This TCR beta chain was observed in a study of T cell responses to AZD1222 COVID-19 vaccine. At the level of the study: Second doses at about 4 or about 12 weeks were pooled.

Sequenced by immunoSEQ multiplex PCR; TCRdb stores in-frame clones only, minus some. The sample consists of roughly 100,000 clones, about 88% of them appearing once. Study-wide points: No repertoire was sampled before or during the peak T cell response, only after it. Nearly half of the spike-specific TCRs reportedly recognize variant regions that carry no mutations.

The V and J ends lost 0 bases and 7 bases respectively, with 16 bases between them. CDR3 length equals 16 residues. CDR1 SGHRS and CDR2 YFSETQ come from the germline V gene. Concerning this clone itself: Its antigen is unidentified.

The origin of this receptor is an adult in good health. The chain employs TRBV5-1 and TRBJ1-4; D might be TRBD1 (5 bases). The sample in question was peripheral blood, obtained on day 0 of AZD1222 vaccination. In DNA form, the CDR3 reads TGCGCCAGCAGCTTGGTTCCCCGGGACTCGTCTGAAAAACTGTTTTTT. Protein: CASSLVPRDSSEKLFF.